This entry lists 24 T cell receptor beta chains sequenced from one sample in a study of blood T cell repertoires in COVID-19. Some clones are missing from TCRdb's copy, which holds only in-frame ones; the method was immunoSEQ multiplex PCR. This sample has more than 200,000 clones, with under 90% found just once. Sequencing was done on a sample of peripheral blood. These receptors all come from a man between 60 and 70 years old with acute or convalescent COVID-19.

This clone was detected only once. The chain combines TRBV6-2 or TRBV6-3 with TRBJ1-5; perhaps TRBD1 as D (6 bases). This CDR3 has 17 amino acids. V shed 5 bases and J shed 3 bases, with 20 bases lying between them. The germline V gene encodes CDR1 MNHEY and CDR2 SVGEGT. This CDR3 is CASSPSSYRAPNQPQHF. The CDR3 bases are TGTGCCAGCAGTCCATCTAGCTACAGGGCCCCCAATCAGCCCCAGCATTTT.

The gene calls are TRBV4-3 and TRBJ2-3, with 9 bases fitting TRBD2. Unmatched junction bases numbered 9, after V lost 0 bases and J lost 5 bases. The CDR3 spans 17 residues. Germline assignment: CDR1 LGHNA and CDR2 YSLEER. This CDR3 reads CASSQDGVAGEEDTQYF. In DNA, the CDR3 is TGCGCCAGCAGCCAAGATGGAGTAGCGGGAGAGGAAGATACGCAGTATTTT.

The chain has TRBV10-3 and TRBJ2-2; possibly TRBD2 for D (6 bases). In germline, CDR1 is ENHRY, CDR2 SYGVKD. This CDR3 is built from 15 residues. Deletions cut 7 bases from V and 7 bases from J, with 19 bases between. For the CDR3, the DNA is TGTGCCATCAAACAAGGAGGGGCGCAAGGCGGGGAGCTGTTTTTT. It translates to CAIKQGGAQGGELFF.

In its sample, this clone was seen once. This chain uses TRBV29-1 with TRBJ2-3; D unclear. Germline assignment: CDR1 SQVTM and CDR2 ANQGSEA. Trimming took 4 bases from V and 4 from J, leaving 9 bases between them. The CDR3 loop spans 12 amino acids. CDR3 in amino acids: CSVGVAADTQYF. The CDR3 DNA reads TGCAGCGTTGGGGTGGCGGCAGATACGCAGTATTTT.

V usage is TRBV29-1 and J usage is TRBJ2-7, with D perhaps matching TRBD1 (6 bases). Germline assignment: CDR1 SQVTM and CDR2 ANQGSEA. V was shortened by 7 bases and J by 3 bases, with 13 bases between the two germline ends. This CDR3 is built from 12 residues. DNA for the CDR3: TGCAGCGCAACTGGGGGCGGCTACGAGCAGTACTTC. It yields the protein CSATGGGYEQYF.

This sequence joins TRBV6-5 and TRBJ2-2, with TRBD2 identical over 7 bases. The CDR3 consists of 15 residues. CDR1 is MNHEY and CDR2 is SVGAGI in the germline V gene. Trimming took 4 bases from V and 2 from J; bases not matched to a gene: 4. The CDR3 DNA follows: TGTGCCAGCAGTTCCGGGAGGCCTAACACCGGGGAGCTGTTTTTT. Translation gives CASSSGRPNTGELFF.

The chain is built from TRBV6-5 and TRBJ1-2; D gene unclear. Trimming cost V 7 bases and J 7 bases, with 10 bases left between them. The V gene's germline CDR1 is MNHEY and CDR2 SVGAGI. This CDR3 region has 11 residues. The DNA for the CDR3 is TGTGCCAGCAAGCCGCGGGTTGGCTACACCTTC. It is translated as CASKPRVGYTF.

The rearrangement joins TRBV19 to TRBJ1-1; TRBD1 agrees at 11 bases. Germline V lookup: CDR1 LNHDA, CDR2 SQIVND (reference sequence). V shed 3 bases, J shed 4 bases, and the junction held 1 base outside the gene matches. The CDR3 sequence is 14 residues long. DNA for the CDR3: TGTGCCAGTAGTATCGGGACAGGGGGCACTGAAGCTTTCTTT. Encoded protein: CASSIGTGGTEAFF.

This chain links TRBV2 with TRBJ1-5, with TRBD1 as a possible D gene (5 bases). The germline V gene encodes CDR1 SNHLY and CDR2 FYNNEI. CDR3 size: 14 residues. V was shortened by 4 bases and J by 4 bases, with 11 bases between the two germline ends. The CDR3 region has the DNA TGTGCCAGCAGTGTGACAGTGAAAAATCAGCCCCAGCATTTT. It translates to CASSVTVKNQPQHF.

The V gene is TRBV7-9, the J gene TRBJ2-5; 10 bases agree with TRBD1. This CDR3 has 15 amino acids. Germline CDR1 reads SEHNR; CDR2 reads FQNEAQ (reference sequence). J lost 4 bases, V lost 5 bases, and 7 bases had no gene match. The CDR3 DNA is TGTGCCAGCAGCCCCTGGACAGGGGGTCCAGAGACCCAGTACTTC. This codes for CASSPWTGGPETQYF.

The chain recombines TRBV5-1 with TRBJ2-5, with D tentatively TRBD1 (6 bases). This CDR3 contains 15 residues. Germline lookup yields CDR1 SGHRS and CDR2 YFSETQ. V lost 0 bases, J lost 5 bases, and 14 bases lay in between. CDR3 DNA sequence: TGCGCCAGCAGCTTGGTGGGGGCGCAGGAGGAGACCCAGTACTTC. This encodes CASSLVGAQEETQYF.

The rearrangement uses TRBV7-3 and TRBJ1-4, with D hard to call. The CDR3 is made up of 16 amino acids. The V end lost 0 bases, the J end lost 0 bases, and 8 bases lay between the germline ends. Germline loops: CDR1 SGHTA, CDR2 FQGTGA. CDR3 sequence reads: CASSLTYSSTNEKLFF. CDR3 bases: TGTGCCAGCAGCTTAACGTACAGCTCAACTAATGAAAAACTGTTTTTT.

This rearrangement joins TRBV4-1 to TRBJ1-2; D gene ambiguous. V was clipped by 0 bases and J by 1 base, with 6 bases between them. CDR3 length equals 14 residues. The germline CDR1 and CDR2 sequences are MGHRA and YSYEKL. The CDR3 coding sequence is TGCGCCAGCAGCCAAGAATCCGTTAACTATGGCTACACCTTC. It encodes CASSQESVNYGYTF.

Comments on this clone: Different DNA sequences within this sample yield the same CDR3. CDR3 in amino acids: CASSYSGQGTYEQYF. In DNA form, the CDR3 reads TGTGCCAGCAGTTACTCCGGACAGGGAACCTACGAGCAGTACTTC. J is TRBJ2-7 and V is TRBV6-5; 8 bases map to TRBD1. The J segment lost 2 bases and the V segment lost 0 bases, leaving 3 bases of the junction unmatched. CDR1 and CDR2 from the germline V gene are MNHEY and SVGAGI. The CDR3 loop spans 15 amino acids.

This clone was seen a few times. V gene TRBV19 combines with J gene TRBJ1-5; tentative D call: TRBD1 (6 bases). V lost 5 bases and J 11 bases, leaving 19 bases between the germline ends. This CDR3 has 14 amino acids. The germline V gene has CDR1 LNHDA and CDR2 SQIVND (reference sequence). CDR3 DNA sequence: TGTGCCAGTAGTCTACGACAGGTTAGTCCGGCCCAGCATTTT. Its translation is CASSLRQVSPAQHF.

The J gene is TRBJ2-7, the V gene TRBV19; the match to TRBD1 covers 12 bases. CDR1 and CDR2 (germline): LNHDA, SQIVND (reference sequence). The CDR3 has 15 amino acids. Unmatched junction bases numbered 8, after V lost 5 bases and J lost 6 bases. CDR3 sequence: CASSAAGTGGAEQYF. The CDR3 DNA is TGTGCCAGTAGTGCGGCCGGGACAGGGGGCGCCGAGCAGTACTTC.

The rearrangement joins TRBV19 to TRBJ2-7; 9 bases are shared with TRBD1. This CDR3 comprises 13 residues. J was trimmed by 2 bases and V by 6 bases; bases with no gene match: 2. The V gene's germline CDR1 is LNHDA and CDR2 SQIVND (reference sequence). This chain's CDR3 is CASSRDRAYEQYF. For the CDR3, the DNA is TGTGCCAGTAGCCGGGACAGGGCCTACGAGCAGTACTTC.

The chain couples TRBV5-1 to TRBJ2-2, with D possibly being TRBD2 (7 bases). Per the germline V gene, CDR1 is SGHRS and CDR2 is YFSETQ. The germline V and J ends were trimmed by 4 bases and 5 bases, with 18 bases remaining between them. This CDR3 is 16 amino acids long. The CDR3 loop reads CASSPLGGRGTGELFF. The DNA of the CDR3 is TGCGCCAGCAGCCCCCTCGGGGGGCGAGGGACCGGGGAGCTGTTTTTT.

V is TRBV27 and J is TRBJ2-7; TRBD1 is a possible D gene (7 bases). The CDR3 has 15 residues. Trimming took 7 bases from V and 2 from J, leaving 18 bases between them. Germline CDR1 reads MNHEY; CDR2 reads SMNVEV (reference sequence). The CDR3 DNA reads TGTGCCAGCATGCCCGAGGGGGGACAGACCTACGAGCAGTACTTC. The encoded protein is CASMPEGGQTYEQYF.

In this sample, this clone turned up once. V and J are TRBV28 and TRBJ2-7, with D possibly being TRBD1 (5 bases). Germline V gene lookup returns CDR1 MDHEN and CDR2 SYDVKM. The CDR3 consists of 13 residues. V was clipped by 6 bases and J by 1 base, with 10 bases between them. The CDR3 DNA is TGTGCCAGCAGGAAGACAGCTTCCTACGAGCAGTACTTC. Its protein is CASRKTASYEQYF. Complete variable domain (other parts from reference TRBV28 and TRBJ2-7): DVKVTQSSRYLVKRTGEKVFLECVQDMDHENMFWYRQDPGLGLRLIYFSYDVKMKEKGDIPEGYSVSREKKERFSLILESASTNQTSMYLCASRKTASYEQYFGPGTRLTVT.

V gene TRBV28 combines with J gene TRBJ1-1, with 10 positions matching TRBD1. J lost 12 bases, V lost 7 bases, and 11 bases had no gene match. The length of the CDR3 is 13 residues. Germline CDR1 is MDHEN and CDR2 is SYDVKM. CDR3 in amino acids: CASNRQGARVTFF. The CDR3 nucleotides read TGTGCCAGCAACCGACAGGGGGCGCGGGTGACTTTCTTT.

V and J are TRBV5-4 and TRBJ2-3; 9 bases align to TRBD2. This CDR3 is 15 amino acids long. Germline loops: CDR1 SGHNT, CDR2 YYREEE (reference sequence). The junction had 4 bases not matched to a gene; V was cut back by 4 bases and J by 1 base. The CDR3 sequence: CASSPRTSGTDTQYF. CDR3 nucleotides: TGTGCCAGCAGCCCCAGGACTAGCGGCACAGATACGCAGTATTTT.

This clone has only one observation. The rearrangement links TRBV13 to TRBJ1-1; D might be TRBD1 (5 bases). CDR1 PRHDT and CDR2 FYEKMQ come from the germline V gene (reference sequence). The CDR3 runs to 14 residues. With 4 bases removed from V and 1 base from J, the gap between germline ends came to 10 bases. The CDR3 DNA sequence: TGTGCCAGCAGCTACGACAGAAAGAACACTGAAGCTTTCTTT. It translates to CASSYDRKNTEAFF.

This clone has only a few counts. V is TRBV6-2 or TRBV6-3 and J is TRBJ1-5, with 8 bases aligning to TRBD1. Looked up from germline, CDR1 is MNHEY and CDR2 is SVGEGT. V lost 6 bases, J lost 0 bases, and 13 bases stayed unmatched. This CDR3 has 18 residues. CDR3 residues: CASSPTRPTGVSNQPQHF. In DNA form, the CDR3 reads TGTGCCAGCAGCCCTACGAGGCCGACAGGGGTTAGCAATCAGCCCCAGCATTTT.